These 20 T cell receptor beta chains were all obtained from the same sample, sequenced in a study of beta chain features in type 1 diabetes. Study findings and constraints: Type 1 diabetes patients showed a moderate but significant shortening of TCRB CDR3s in all four CD4+ subsets.

Isolated RNA was reverse transcribed in full, so expressed TCRB transcripts were sequenced. Sequenced by immunoSEQ multiplex PCR; TCRdb stores in-frame clones only, minus some. The sample lists about 400,000 clones, around 12% occurring once. These receptors lack a known antigen. Sequenced sample: naive CD4+ T cells from blood. The source of these receptors is a woman between 18 and 29 years old with type 1 diabetes.

In its sample, this clone was seen a few times. The chain uses TRBV18 and TRBJ2-6; D remains unclear. Germline CDR1 KGHSH, CDR2 LQKENI. The CDR3 is made up of 17 amino acids. V was cut by 0 bases and J by 2 bases, with 11 bases left in between. The CDR3 loop reads CASSPPQALTGANVLTF. The CDR3 DNA reads TGTGCCAGCTCACCACCCCAGGCACTTACTGGGGCCAACGTCCTGACTTTC.

This clone was counted a few times. The chain couples TRBV6-6 to TRBJ2-7; 7 bases align to TRBD2. The CDR3 consists of 13 residues. After removal of 4 bases from V and 6 bases from J, the junction contained 6 bases not matched to a gene. Germline values: CDR1 MNHNY, CDR2 SVGAGI (reference sequence). The DNA of the CDR3 is TGTGCCAGCAGTTGGGGGGGTTTCTCCGAGCAGTACTTC. Protein: CASSWGGFSEQYF.

This clone occurred a few times. The V gene is TRBV4-3, the J gene TRBJ2-7, with D perhaps TRBD1 (6 bases). The germline CDR1 and CDR2 sequences are LGHNA and YSLEER. The CDR3 has 17 residues. V dropped 3 bases and J dropped 2 bases, with 20 bases sitting between them. Here the CDR3 reads CASSQDSSGTLTYEQYF. The CDR3 bases are TGCGCCAGCAGCCAGGATAGTTCCGGGACACTCACCTACGAGCAGTACTTC.

This clone showed up just a few times. Other DNA sequences in the sample encode the same CDR3. The chain is built from TRBV18 and TRBJ1-1; weak D call: TRBD1 (5 bases). Germline lookup yields CDR1 KGHSH and CDR2 LQKENI. This CDR3 comprises 14 residues. The V and J ends lost 3 bases and 1 base respectively, with 9 bases between them. The CDR3 sequence: CASSPTTGNTEAFF. Written as DNA, the CDR3 is TGTGCCAGCTCACCTACAACAGGGAACACTGAAGCTTTCTTT.

The V gene is TRBV2, the J gene TRBJ2-3, with 9 bases fitting TRBD2. Germline CDR1 reads SNHLY; CDR2 reads FYNNEI. V lost 5 bases and J lost 6; bases outside the gene matches: 3. CDR3 length: 13 residues. The CDR3, as DNA: TGTGCCAGCAGTAGCGGGGGGCCCGATACGCAGTATTTT. Its translation is CASSSGGPDTQYF.

A word on this clone: At one of its ends the junction is not consistent with the germline gene, which may arise from a read error. J is TRBJ2-1 and V is TRBV4-3; TRBD1 might be the D (6 bases). Germline V lookup: CDR1 LGHNA, CDR2 YSLEER. This CDR3 is 16 amino acids long. The CDR3 spells CASSQAPNRVGNEQFF. CDR3 nucleotides: TGCGCCAGCAGTCAAGCCCCTAACAGGGTGGGCAATGAGCAGTTCTTC.

The rearrangement uses TRBV30 and TRBJ1-1; D ambiguous. This CDR3 has 12 residues. Germline V gene data show CDR1 as GTSNPN and CDR2 as SVGIG (reference sequence). V was pared by 5 bases and J by 5 bases, with 12 bases between. In nucleotides, the CDR3 is TGTGCCTGGTCGGTGAGTATGACTGAAGCTTTCTTT. Amino acids: CAWSVSMTEAFF.

This clone was seen only a few times. The V and J genes are TRBV21-1 and TRBJ1-5. TRBV21-1 is a pseudogene. The CDR3 consists of 13 residues. In DNA form, the CDR3 reads TGTGCCAGCAAACTAGTGGGGGGGAAGCCCCAGCATTTT. It encodes CASKLVGGKPQHF.

This clone was found a few times. This chain uses TRBV2 with TRBJ2-3; 7 nucleotides line up with TRBD2. The germline V gene encodes CDR1 SNHLY and CDR2 FYNNEI. There are 13 residues in the CDR3. Trimming cost V 3 bases and J 9 bases; bases outside gene matches: 6. DNA of the CDR3: TGTGCCAGCAGTGACTTGACTAGCTCGACGCAGTATTTT. It codes for CASSDLTSSTQYF.

The chain links TRBV28 to TRBJ2-3, with D possibly matching TRBD2 (5 bases). Between the trimmed V and J ends, which lost 3 bases and 2 bases, there was a span of 6 bases. This CDR3 contains 13 residues. In germline, CDR1 is MDHEN, CDR2 SYDVKM. CDR3 nucleotide sequence: TGTGCCAGCAGTTTGAGGGACACAGATACGCAGTATTTT. It yields the protein CASSLRDTDTQYF.

This clone came up a few times. J is TRBJ1-5 and V is TRBV29-1; tentatively, D is TRBD1 (5 bases). CDR1 is SQVTM and CDR2 is ANQGSEA in the germline V gene. The CDR3 has 13 residues. V shed 5 bases and J shed 4 bases, with 12 bases lying between them. The CDR3 reads CSVSAGPNQPQHF. CDR3 DNA: TGCAGCGTTTCGGCGGGACCTAATCAGCCCCAGCATTTT.

The rearrangement uses TRBV6-5 and TRBJ2-7; 12 bases map to TRBD2. Germline V gene lookup returns CDR1 MNHEY and CDR2 SVGAGI. Trimming cost V 6 bases and J 3 bases; bases outside gene matches: 3. The CDR3 has 14 residues. This CDR3 reads CASRGTSGLYEQYF. The CDR3 DNA reads as TGTGCCAGCAGAGGGACTAGCGGGCTCTACGAGCAGTACTTC.

This sequence joins TRBV6-5 and TRBJ2-5; D is perhaps TRBD2 (6 bases). Per germline, CDR1 MNHEY and CDR2 SVGAGI. The ends were cut back, 6 bases at V and 4 bases at J, with 12 bases in the middle. The CDR3 loop spans 13 amino acids. CDR3 region: CASRVGGAETQYF. CDR3 sequence (DNA): TGTGCCAGCAGGGTGGGAGGCGCAGAGACCCAGTACTTC.

The V and J genes are TRBV7-2 and TRBJ2-1; possibly TRBD2 for D (6 bases). The CDR3 totals 13 residues. Germline CDR1 reads SGHTA; CDR2 reads FQGNSA. V was shortened by 0 bases and J by 7 bases, with 7 bases between the two germline ends. Written as DNA, the CDR3 is TGTGCCAGCAGCTTAGCGCGGGAAAATGAGCAGTTCTTC. It encodes CASSLARENEQFF.

The chain is built from TRBV30 and TRBJ2-1; maybe TRBD1 (5 bases). With 2 bases removed from V and 2 bases from J, the gap between germline ends came to 7 bases. In germline, CDR1 is GTSNPN, CDR2 SVGIG (reference sequence). This CDR3 spans 13 amino acids. CDR3 residues: CAWSQGAYNEQFF. CDR3 coding DNA: TGTGCCTGGAGTCAGGGCGCCTACAATGAGCAGTTCTTC.

The table lists this clone with a few counts. The chain uses TRBV4-3 and TRBJ1-6; perhaps TRBD1 as D (6 bases). This CDR3 contains 16 residues. CDR1 LGHNA and CDR2 YSLEER come from the germline V gene. The germline V and J ends were trimmed by 4 bases and 8 bases, with 18 bases remaining between them. CDR3 DNA sequence: TGCGCCAGCAGCCCCCAGACCGGGACATTTTATTCACCCCTCCACTTT. It specifies CASSPQTGTFYSPLHF.

The table lists this clone with a few counts. The rearrangement joins TRBV5-6 to TRBJ1-5; 9 nucleotides line up with TRBD1. After removal of 4 bases from V and 2 bases from J, the junction contained 4 bases not matched to a gene. Germline CDR1 SGHDT, CDR2 YYEEEE. There are 15 residues in the CDR3. CDR3 nucleotide sequence: TGTGCCAGCAGCGGCCGGGACAGGGGCAATCAGCCCCAGCATTTT. It specifies CASSGRDRGNQPQHF.

V usage is TRBV13 and J usage is TRBJ2-3, with 7 bases identical to TRBD2. With 5 bases clipped from V and 0 bases from J, the junction kept 8 bases outside the gene matches. The germline gives CDR1 PRHDT, CDR2 FYEKMQ (reference sequence). The CDR3 sequence is 16 residues long. The CDR3 protein is CASSRIPGGSTDTQYF. Here the CDR3 DNA reads TGTGCCAGCAGCCGAATCCCGGGAGGCAGCACAGATACGCAGTATTTT. Full variable domain (rest looked up from reference TRBV13 and TRBJ2-3): AAGVIQSPRHLIKEKRETATLKCYPIPRHDTVYWYQQGPGQDPQFLISFYEKMQSDKGSIPDRFSAQQFSDYHSELNMSSLELGDSALYFCASSRIPGGSTDTQYFGPGTRLTVL.

In its sample, this clone was seen a few times. The chain uses TRBV29-1 and TRBJ2-7; D possibly corresponds to TRBD1 (5 bases). Trimming shortened V by 6 bases and J by 6 bases, and 12 bases separated the two germline ends. This CDR3 has 11 residues. CDR1 is SQVTM, CDR2 ANQGSEA, per germline. The CDR3 loop reads CSVTGWGEQYF. The CDR3 region has the DNA TGCAGCGTCACAGGTTGGGGCGAGCAGTACTTC.

This clone occurred a few times. The chain links TRBV5-4 to TRBJ1-2, with 7 nucleotides matching TRBD1. Trimming cost V 4 bases and J 3 bases; bases outside gene matches: 9. This CDR3 is built from 15 residues. The V gene's germline CDR1 is SGHNT and CDR2 YYREEE (reference sequence). CDR3 protein: CASSPPSGTDYGYTF. CDR3 sequence (DNA): TGTGCCAGCAGCCCGCCGTCGGGGACAGACTATGGCTACACCTTC.